Presented here are 27 T cell receptor beta chains from one specimen sequenced in a study of identical twins. TCRdb called the 5' RACE reads again in MiXCR, with one record for every CDR3 protein. The sample holds fewer than 250,000 distinct CDR3 sequences, 7.5% seen once. This sample was also put to use in a study of yellow fever vaccine responses in identical twins.

The sequenced material came from CD8+ T cells sorted from blood. Receptors originate from a woman under 30 in good health.

This clonotype was recorded a few times. This sequence joins TRBV25-1 and TRBJ2-3; 7 nucleotides agree with TRBD2. This CDR3 has 18 amino acids. Germline-derived CDR1 and CDR2 are MGHDK and SYGVNS. After removal of 7 bases from V and 1 base from J, the junction contained 17 bases not matched to a gene. The CDR3 reads CASTEGGPFRTGTDTQYF. The CDR3 nucleotides are TGTGCCAGCACGGAGGGAGGGCCGTTTCGGACCGGCACAGATACGCAGTATTTT.

In this sample, this clonotype turned up a few times. The chain recombines TRBV7-3 with TRBJ2-2, with TRBD2 matching 11 bases. From germline, CDR1 is SGHTA and CDR2 FQGTGA. The CDR3 covers 17 residues. With V trimmed by 3 bases and J by 5 bases, 8 bases remained unmatched. CDR3 in DNA: TGTGCCAGCAGCTTGGGAACTAGCGGGAGATATACCGGGGAGCTGTTTTTT. This gives the protein CASSLGTSGRYTGELFF.

The table lists this clonotype with many counts. The chain combines TRBV6-2 or TRBV6-3 with TRBJ1-4; D is unclear. CDR3 length: 20 residues. CDR1 MNHEY and CDR2 SVGEGT come from the germline V gene. V was trimmed by 2 bases and J by 0 bases, leaving 22 bases between them. The CDR3 here is CASSYLADTRLEATNEKLFF. DNA for the CDR3: TGTGCCAGCAGTTACCTCGCAGACACCCGATTAGAAGCAACTAATGAAAAACTGTTTTTT.

This clonotype has only a few counts. The rearrangement uses TRBV7-9 and TRBJ2-7; D unclear. Trimming left V 5 bases short and J 2 bases short, with 10 bases between. Germline-derived CDR1 and CDR2 are SEHNR and FQNEAQ (reference sequence). The CDR3 length is 13 residues. CDR3 nucleotides: TGTGCCAGCAGCACCGACAAGACCTACGAGCAGTACTTC. Its translation: CASSTDKTYEQYF.

This clonotype occurred a few times. The rearrangement uses TRBV3-1 and TRBJ2-5, with D possibly TRBD1 on 7 matching bases. The ends were cut back, 1 base at V and 5 bases at J, with 14 bases in the middle. Germline CDR1 LGHDT, CDR2 YNNKEL (reference sequence). CDR3 size: 15 residues. The CDR3 here is CASSQGSGGRETQYF. The CDR3 nucleotides read TGTGCCAGCAGCCAAGGTTCAGGGGGGCGGGAGACCCAGTACTTC.

The sample holds a few counts of this clonotype. The V gene is TRBV28, the J gene TRBJ1-2; no reliable D call. Germline assignment: CDR1 MDHEN and CDR2 SYDVKM. The CDR3 runs to 11 residues. V lost 5 bases and J 8 bases, leaving 9 bases between the germline ends. CDR3 amino acids: CASSPTRGYTF. CDR3 DNA: TGTGCCAGCAGTCCGACACGAGGCTACACCTTC.

This clonotype was seen more than once but under ten times. J is TRBJ1-5 and V is TRBV7-9; 7 bases map to TRBD1. The trim removed 5 bases at V and 7 bases at J, leaving 2 bases unmatched. CDR1 is SEHNR and CDR2 is FQNEAQ in the germline V gene (reference sequence). The CDR3 extends over 12 amino acids. The CDR3 coding sequence is TGTGCCAGCAGCCGGGGACAGCAGCCCCAGCATTTT. Translating gives CASSRGQQPQHF.

V usage is TRBV7-9 and J usage is TRBJ2-2; 10 bases line up with TRBD1. With 3 bases clipped from V and 3 bases from J, the junction kept 4 bases outside the gene matches. The CDR3 extends over 16 amino acids. From germline, CDR1 is SEHNR and CDR2 FQNEAQ (reference sequence). This CDR3 is CASSLGQGSDTGELFF. In nucleotides, the CDR3 is TGTGCCAGCAGCTTGGGACAGGGGAGCGACACCGGGGAGCTGTTTTTT.

This clonotype was observed a handful of times. V is TRBV12-3 or TRBV12-4 and J is TRBJ2-6; weak D call: TRBD1 (6 bases). The CDR3 is 18 amino acids. V shed 1 base and J shed 0 bases, with 13 bases lying between them. In DNA form, the CDR3 reads TGTGCCAGCAGTTTAGAGGACAGAACATACTCTGGGGCCAACGTCCTGACTTTC. It codes for CASSLEDRTYSGANVLTF.

The chain combines TRBV2 with TRBJ2-3; tentatively, D is TRBD2 (5 bases). The germline CDR1 and CDR2 sequences are SNHLY and FYNNEI. The CDR3 has 14 amino acids. V was pared by 4 bases and J by 0 bases, with 8 bases between. The CDR3 protein is CASSGAVSTDTQYF. The CDR3 region has the DNA TGTGCCAGCAGTGGAGCGGTTAGCACAGATACGCAGTATTTT.

Remarks on this clonotype: A much larger clonotype is one base distant, so this may be a read error. The chain joins TRBV10-3 to TRBJ1-1; weak D call: TRBD1 (5 bases). The V gene lost 3 bases and the J gene lost 5 bases, with 13 bases spanning the gap. This CDR3 spans 14 amino acids. Germline V lookup: CDR1 ENHRY, CDR2 SYGVKD. The DNA for the CDR3 is TGTGCCATCAGTGATTACAGGCCTGGGACTGAAGCTTTCTTT. Encoded protein: CAISDYRPGTEAFF.

This clonotype was detected ten times or more. CDR3 nucleotide sequence: TGCAGCGTTCACCTGTCGGACTCCTACGAGCAGTACTTC. Protein product: CSVHLSDSYEQYF. The chain links TRBV29-1 to TRBJ2-7; no reliable D call. Germline V CDR1 and CDR2: SQVTM, ANQGSEA. The CDR3 extends over 13 amino acids. V was shortened by 5 bases and J by 0 bases, with 11 bases between the two germline ends.

The rearrangement links TRBV4-1 to TRBJ2-3; 7 nucleotides agree with TRBD2. CDR3 length equals 15 residues. V shed 2 bases, J shed 3 bases, and the junction held 5 bases outside the gene matches. The germline V gene has CDR1 MGHRA and CDR2 YSYEKL. As DNA, the CDR3 is TGCGCCAGCAGCCAACGTCTAGCGGAGACAGATACGCAGTATTTT. Its translation: CASSQRLAETDTQYF.

The J gene is TRBJ2-1, the V gene TRBV20-1, with a possible D match to TRBD2 (5 bases). The CDR3 covers 15 residues. Germline CDR1 reads DFQATT; CDR2 reads SNEGSKA (reference sequence). V was trimmed by 2 bases and J by 0 bases, leaving 11 bases between them. CDR3 nucleotide sequence: TGCAGTGCTAGACCAGCGGAAAGCTCCTACAATGAGCAGTTCTTC. Encoded protein: CSARPAESSYNEQFF.

This clonotype came up a few times. The chain couples TRBV15 to TRBJ2-1; 8 bases align to TRBD2. The CDR3 is made up of 18 amino acids. Losses at the gene ends were 0 bases for V and 4 bases for J; bases not matched to a gene: 11. Per the germline V gene, CDR1 is LNHNV and CDR2 is YYDKDF (reference sequence). CDR3 DNA: TGTGCCACCAGCAGAGATGTATTGGGTAGCGGGGATTACAATGAGCAGTTCTTC. Translation: CATSRDVLGSGDYNEQFF. Supplemented by reference TRBV15 and TRBJ2-1, the full variable domain reads DAMVIQNPRYQVTQFGKPVTLSCSQTLNHNVMYWYQQKSSQAPKLLFHYYDKDFNNEADTPDNFQSRRPNTSFCFLDIRSPGLGDTAMYLCATSRDVLGSGDYNEQFFGPGTRLTVL.

This clonotype was detected many times. The chain recombines TRBV11-2 with TRBJ2-2; D possibly corresponds to TRBD1 (5 bases). The V end lost 4 bases, the J end lost 9 bases, and 9 bases lay between the germline ends. The CDR3 is 12 residues long. CDR1 and CDR2 from the germline V gene are SGHAT and FQNNGV. CDR3 region: CASSSGHRELFF. CDR3 nucleotides: TGTGCCAGCAGCTCCGGACACCGGGAGCTGTTTTTT.

This rearrangement joins TRBV6-1 to TRBJ2-1, with 7 nucleotides matching TRBD2. CDR1 and CDR2 from the germline V gene are MNHNS and SASEGT. J lost 5 bases, V lost 2 bases, and 12 bases had no gene match. The CDR3 is made up of 17 amino acids. In nucleotides, the CDR3 is TGTGCCAGCAGTGAACCTCGTTGGGAGGGAAGAAACAATGAGCAGTTCTTC. Amino acid sequence: CASSEPRWEGRNNEQFF.

The J gene is TRBJ2-5, the V gene TRBV4-2, with 9 nucleotides matching TRBD2. This CDR3 is 16 amino acids long. The germline gives CDR1 LGHNA, CDR2 YNFKEQ. The trim removed 0 bases at V and 4 bases at J, leaving 6 bases unmatched. The CDR3 bases are TGTGCCAGCAGCCAAGATTGGCGGGGGGGCCCAGAGACCCAGTACTTC. As protein: CASSQDWRGGPETQYF.

In this sample, this clonotype turned up a few times. The chain's CDR3 is CASSRGSVAYEQYV. Here the CDR3 DNA reads TGTGCCAGCAGCAGAGGCAGTGTGGCCTACGAGCAGTACGTC. The chain is built from TRBV6-2 or TRBV6-3 and TRBJ2-7; D gene uncertain. The germline V gene has CDR1 MNHEY and CDR2 SVGEGT. V was shortened by 6 bases and J by 2 bases, with 14 bases between the two germline ends. This CDR3 is built from 14 residues.

At least ten counts were recorded for this clonotype. The rearrangement links TRBV12-3 or TRBV12-4 to TRBJ2-5; the D gene is possibly TRBD1 (5 bases). This CDR3 comprises 14 residues. Trimming shortened V by 3 bases and J by 4 bases, and 12 bases separated the two germline ends. CDR3 sequence: CASSFQGKSETQYF. CDR3 DNA: TGTGCCAGCAGTTTCCAGGGTAAATCAGAGACCCAGTACTTC.

This clonotype was recorded a few times. The chain carries TRBV6-1 and TRBJ2-7, with D possibly TRBD1 on 5 matching bases. Per germline, CDR1 MNHNS and CDR2 SASEGT. V was pared by 3 bases and J by 6 bases, with 15 bases between. This CDR3 has 14 residues. The CDR3 reads CASSEGPGYFEQYV. In DNA, the CDR3 is TGTGCCAGCAGTGAGGGGCCAGGGTACTTCGAGCAGTACGTC.

Only a few counts were recorded for this clonotype. The genes are TRBV7-9 and TRBJ2-1, with TRBD2 as a possible D gene (5 bases). Germline lookup yields CDR1 SEHNR and CDR2 FQNEAQ (reference sequence). The CDR3 loop spans 13 amino acids. Trimming pared 7 bases from V and 6 bases from J, leaving 13 bases between. The CDR3 spells CASIGISRNEQFF. CDR3 in DNA: TGTGCCAGCATCGGGATCTCTCGCAATGAGCAGTTCTTC.

There are a few counts of this clonotype. This sequence joins TRBV6-2 or TRBV6-3 and TRBJ2-5; TRBD2 might be the D (6 bases). This CDR3 has 16 residues. The V end was cut by 4 bases, the J end by 4 bases, with 19 bases between. Germline CDR1 reads MNHEY; CDR2 reads SVGEGT. CDR3 bases: TGTGCCAGCAGTTTGGGGACGCCCGCGGGGAGAGAGACCCAGTACTTC. Translation: CASSLGTPAGRETQYF.

This CDR3 reads CASSEPGLAGGGATYNEQFF. The CDR3 bases are TGTGCCAGCAGTGAACCGGGACTAGCGGGAGGGGGGGCTACCTACAATGAGCAGTTCTTC. The chain combines TRBV2 with TRBJ2-1, with 16 nucleotides matching TRBD2. CDR3 size: 20 residues. CDR1 SNHLY and CDR2 FYNNEI come from the germline V gene. The ends lost 2 bases at V and 2 bases at J; junction bases unmatched: 9.

V and J are TRBV2 and TRBJ2-1, with D possibly being TRBD1 or TRBD2 (5 bases each). V was pared by 11 bases and J by 9 bases, with 14 bases between. The CDR3 length is 11 residues. CDR1 and CDR2 from the germline V gene are SNHLY and FYNNEI. This CDR3 is CALTSGGEQFF. CDR3 nucleotides: TGTGCCCTCACCTCTGGGGGTGAGCAGTTCTTC.

This clonotype was seen only once. J is TRBJ2-1 and V is TRBV27; D is possibly TRBD1 or TRBD2 (5 bases each). The V and J ends lost 2 bases and 7 bases respectively, with 18 bases between them. In germline, CDR1 is MNHEY, CDR2 SMNVEV (reference sequence). The length of the CDR3 is 16 residues. The CDR3 protein is CASSLEGAGGLNEQFF. DNA of the CDR3: TGTGCCAGCAGTTTAGAAGGGGCTGGAGGACTTAATGAGCAGTTCTTC.

This clonotype was counted only a few times. This CDR3 reads CASSERGQNEKLFF. The DNA of the CDR3 is TGTGCCAGCAGTGAGAGGGGGCAGAATGAAAAACTGTTTTTT. The genes are TRBV2 and TRBJ1-4; 7 nucleotides agree with TRBD1. Germline trimming cut 3 bases from V and 5 bases from J; bases unmatched to any gene: 3. There are 14 residues in the CDR3. Germline values: CDR1 SNHLY, CDR2 FYNNEI.